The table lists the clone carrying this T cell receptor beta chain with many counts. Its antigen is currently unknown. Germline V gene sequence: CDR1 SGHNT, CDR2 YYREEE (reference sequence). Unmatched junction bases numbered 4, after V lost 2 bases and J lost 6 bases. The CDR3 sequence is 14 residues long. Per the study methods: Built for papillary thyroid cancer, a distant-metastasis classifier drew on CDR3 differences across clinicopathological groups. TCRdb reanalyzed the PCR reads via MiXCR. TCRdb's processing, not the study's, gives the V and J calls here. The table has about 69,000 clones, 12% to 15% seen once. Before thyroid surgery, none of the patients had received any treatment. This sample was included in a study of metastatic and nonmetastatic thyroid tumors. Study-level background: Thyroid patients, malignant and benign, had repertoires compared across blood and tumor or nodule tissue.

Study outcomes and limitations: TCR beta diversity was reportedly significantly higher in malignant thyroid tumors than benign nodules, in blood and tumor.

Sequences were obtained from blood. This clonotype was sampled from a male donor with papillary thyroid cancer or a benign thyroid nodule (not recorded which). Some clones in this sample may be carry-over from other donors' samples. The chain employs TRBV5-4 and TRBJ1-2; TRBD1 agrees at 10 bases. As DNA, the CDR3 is TGTGCCAGCAGCTTCCCGGACAGGGGGGATGGCTACACCTTC. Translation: CASSFPDRGDGYTF.